The 22 T cell receptor beta chains in this list originate from one sample, sequenced in a study of cytomegalovirus exposure and HLA in healthy donors (dated by TCRdb to 2016 to 2017). Library creation used the immunoSEQ multiplex PCR assay. For the multiplex PCR, a mixture combining 60 forward primers for TCR Vbeta segments and 13 reverse primers for TCR Jbeta segments was used. The clones in this table, taken by TCRdb from immuneACCESS, are in-frame only. Not every clone is retained; where verified, under half of the shortfall comes from an unresolved V gene, and the cause of the rest is unknown. The table of this sample itemizes 130,000 to 150,000 clones. The ten most abundant clones make up less than 3.5% of the sample. The specimen sequenced was PBMCs. The source of these receptors is a middle-aged man in good health and CMV-seronegative.

CDR3 DNA: TGTGCCAGCAGTTCCTCCAGGGAATGGGGCGGCTACACCTTC. Translation gives CASSSSREWGGYTF. The genes are TRBV2 and TRBJ1-2; tentative D call: TRBD1 (5 bases). The CDR3 has 14 residues. The germline gives CDR1 SNHLY, CDR2 FYNNEI. V dropped 5 bases and J dropped 8 bases, with 18 bases sitting between them.

This sequence joins TRBV19 and TRBJ1-3; D gene uncertain. V dropped 6 bases and J dropped 0 bases, with 9 bases sitting between them. Germline V CDR1 and CDR2: LNHDA, SQIVND (reference sequence). CDR3 length: 14 residues. CDR3 coding DNA: TGTGCCAGTAGAGCGTCGTCCTCTGGAAACACCATATATTTT. Translated, it gives CASRASSSGNTIYF.

This chain uses TRBV6-5 with TRBJ2-7; D is perhaps TRBD1 (5 bases). This CDR3 spans 16 amino acids. Germline CDR1 MNHEY, CDR2 SVGAGI. The V end lost 4 bases, the J end lost 2 bases, and 18 bases lay between the germline ends. The CDR3, as DNA: TGTGCCAGCAGTTGGAGAAGGACACGGACCACCTACGAGCAGTACTTC. This sequence encodes CASSWRRTRTTYEQYF.

CDR3 DNA sequence: TGCGCCAGCAGCTTGGCCCAGCAGGGGATCAGAGATACGCAGTATTTT. Translating it yields CASSLAQQGIRDTQYF. The chain uses TRBV5-1 and TRBJ2-3; tentative D call: TRBD1 (6 bases). The CDR3 covers 16 residues. Trimming took off 0 bases at V and 5 bases at J, with 16 bases between the two ends. The germline CDR1 and CDR2 sequences are SGHRS and YFSETQ.

The rearrangement uses TRBV14 and TRBJ1-2; no clear D. V was pared by 0 bases and J by 5 bases, with 7 bases between. The CDR3 runs 13 residues. Germline loops: CDR1 SGHDN, CDR2 FVKESK. The DNA of the CDR3 is TGTGCCAGCAGCCAAGAGTACTTTTATGGCTACACCTTC. Translating it yields CASSQEYFYGYTF.

The chain has TRBV4-3 and TRBJ2-3, with 10 bases fitting TRBD2. CDR1 and CDR2 from the germline V gene are LGHNA and YSLEER. V was pared by 0 bases and J by 4 bases, with 4 bases of the junction left unmatched. This CDR3 has 16 residues. CDR3 residues: CASSQEGLAGADTQYF. The CDR3 DNA is TGCGCCAGCAGCCAAGAGGGGCTAGCGGGGGCAGATACGCAGTATTTT.

CDR3 sequence reads: CASTTGGTLTGYTF. DNA of the CDR3: TGTGCCAGCACCACGGGGGGGACACTTACTGGCTACACCTTC. The chain couples TRBV6-6 to TRBJ1-2; TRBD1 is a possible D gene (6 bases). The V end lost 7 bases, the J end lost 7 bases, and 19 bases lay between the germline ends. Germline loops: CDR1 MNHNY, CDR2 SVGAGI (reference sequence). The CDR3 runs 14 residues.

This sequence joins TRBV7-9 and TRBJ2-2, with a weak D call TRBD2 (5 bases). Germline V gene data show CDR1 as SEHNR and CDR2 as FQNEAQ (reference sequence). Trimming removed 1 base at V and 4 bases at J, with 10 bases between. This CDR3 has 15 amino acids. CDR3 loop: CASSLGVGSTGELFF. The CDR3 DNA is TGTGCCAGCAGCTTAGGTGTAGGGAGCACCGGGGAGCTGTTTTTT.

The V and J genes are TRBV10-3 and TRBJ2-1, with a possible D match to TRBD2 (5 bases). The length of the CDR3 is 12 residues. Germline CDR1 reads ENHRY; CDR2 reads SYGVKD. The V gene lost 5 bases and the J gene lost 7 bases, with 9 bases spanning the gap. CDR3 sequence (DNA): TGTGCCATCAGTTTACCGGGGAATGAGCAGTTCTTC. The encoded protein is CAISLPGNEQFF.

This chain joins TRBV5-1 and TRBJ1-1; unclear D gene. CDR3 length: 14 residues. Per the germline V gene, CDR1 is SGHRS and CDR2 is YFSETQ. V lost 4 bases, J lost 1 base, and 11 bases lay in between. CDR3 in amino acids: CASSTRGQNTEAFF. Written as DNA, the CDR3 is TGCGCCAGCAGCACCAGAGGGCAGAACACTGAAGCTTTCTTT. The full variable domain, its missing parts supplied by reference TRBV5-1 and TRBJ1-1, is KAGVTQTPRYLIKTRGQQVTLSCSPISGHRSVSWYQQTPGQGLQFLFEYFSETQRNKGNFPGRFSGRQFSNSRSEMNVSTLELGDSALYLCASSTRGQNTEAFFGQGTRLTVV.

The rearrangement uses TRBV5-3 and TRBJ1-3; TRBD1 is a possible D gene (6 bases). TRBV5-3 is an ORF, with its function uncertain. The CDR3 consists of 16 residues. Trimming removed 4 bases from V and 4 bases from J, with 18 bases in between. The DNA of the CDR3 is TGTGCCAGAAGCCGACAAAGGGGGAGAAGGGGAAACACCATATATTTT. Its translation: CARSRQRGRRGNTIYF.

This sequence joins TRBV5-5 and TRBJ2-1; TRBD2 aligns across 9 bases. V shed 3 bases and J 5 bases; nucleotides not matched to a gene: 3. The length of the CDR3 is 14 residues. Germline V gene data show CDR1 as SGHKS and CDR2 as YYEKEE (reference sequence). Written as DNA, the CDR3 is TGTGCCAGCAGCTCCGGGACTAGCAACAATGAGCAGTTCTTC. Translating it yields CASSSGTSNNEQFF.

The chain combines TRBV9 with TRBJ2-2, with 9 bases identical to TRBD2. CDR1 and CDR2 from the germline V gene are SGDLS and YYNGEE. The CDR3 totals 18 residues. The ends lost 3 bases at V and 6 bases at J; junction bases unmatched: 15. The CDR3 DNA is TGTGCCAGCAGCGACACCGTGGGGACTAGCCCTTTCGCCGGGGAGCTGTTTTTT. Its translation is CASSDTVGTSPFAGELFF.

Note on this clone: This sample includes further DNA sequences coding for the same CDR3. The CDR3: CASSLLGGDTEAFF. DNA for the CDR3: TGTGCCAGCAGCTTATTAGGAGGGGACACTGAAGCTTTCTTT. This sequence joins TRBV7-3 and TRBJ1-1, with D possibly TRBD1 on 5 matching bases. Trimming stripped 2 bases from V and 3 bases from J, with 10 bases between. Germline-derived CDR1 and CDR2 are SGHTA and FQGTGA. The CDR3 is 14 amino acids.

V and J are TRBV29-1 and TRBJ2-7, with 8 bases identical to TRBD1. This CDR3 has 14 amino acids. Germline V CDR1 and CDR2: SQVTM, ANQGSEA. The V and J ends lost 0 bases and 4 bases, in that order; junction bases with no gene match: 5. The CDR3 DNA reads TGCAGCGTTGAAGATAGGCGGACAGGGTACGAGCAGTACTTC. This translates into CSVEDRRTGYEQYF.

The chain joins TRBV7-3 to TRBJ2-2; D is possibly TRBD2 (6 bases). This CDR3 has 15 residues. The germline CDR1 and CDR2 sequences are SGHTA and FQGTGA. Trimming removed 1 base from V and 4 bases from J, with 10 bases in between. CDR3 loop: CASSLIQGGTGELFF. The CDR3 nucleotides are TGTGCCAGCAGCTTAATCCAGGGAGGCACCGGGGAGCTGTTTTTT. Full variable domain (missing parts from reference TRBV7-3 and TRBJ2-2): GAGVSQTPSNKVTEKGKYVELRCDPISGHTALYWYRQSLGQGPEFLIYFQGTGAADDSGLPNDRFFAVRPEGSVSTLKIQRTERGDSAVYLCASSLIQGGTGELFFGEGSRLTVL.

In DNA form, the CDR3 reads TGTGCCAGCAGCTCCAGGGGTGACGGCTACACCTTC. Its translation: CASSSRGDGYTF. This chain links TRBV13 with TRBJ1-2; D possibly corresponds to TRBD1 (6 bases). V was shortened by 4 bases and J by 8 bases, with 11 bases between the two germline ends. The length of the CDR3 is 12 residues. CDR1 PRHDT and CDR2 FYEKMQ come from the germline V gene (reference sequence).

This sequence joins TRBV5-4 and TRBJ2-5; 8 bases agree with TRBD1. Trimming removed 5 bases from V and 1 base from J; junction bases left unmatched: 4. This CDR3 spans 14 amino acids. CDR1 is SGHNT, CDR2 YYREEE, per germline (reference sequence). This CDR3 is CASRSGQGQETQYF. The CDR3 nucleotides are TGTGCCAGCAGGAGTGGACAGGGCCAAGAGACCCAGTACTTC.

Note on this clone: The sample has other DNA sequences that encode this CDR3 too. The chain couples TRBV13 to TRBJ2-2; D gene ambiguous. The CDR3 is made up of 13 amino acids. The V gene's germline CDR1 is PRHDT and CDR2 FYEKMQ (reference sequence). Trimming shortened V by 3 bases and J by 4 bases, and 6 bases separated the two germline ends. The CDR3 nucleotides are TGTGCCAGCAGCTTCGGTAGCACCGGGGAGCTGTTTTTT. It yields the protein CASSFGSTGELFF.

The genes are TRBV15 and TRBJ1-1, with 10 positions matching TRBD1. The CDR3 consists of 18 residues. After removal of 5 bases from V and 4 bases from J, the junction contained 16 bases not matched to a gene. The germline V gene encodes CDR1 LNHNV and CDR2 YYDKDF (reference sequence). In DNA form, the CDR3 reads TGTGCCACCAGCCCAAGGGACAGGGGAAAGGTGGTGGCCACTGAAGCTTTCTTT. Protein: CATSPRDRGKVVATEAFF.

V is TRBV25-1 and J is TRBJ1-6; maybe TRBD1 (5 bases). Germline CDR1 and CDR2: MGHDK and SYGVNS. Trimming took off 7 bases at V and 5 bases at J, with 9 bases between the two ends. This CDR3 is built from 13 residues. The DNA of the CDR3 is TGTGCCAGCAAGAAGACAGATAATTCACCCCTCCACTTT. Protein product: CASKKTDNSPLHF.

DNA for the CDR3: TGCAGCGTTGCCCCGGCGGGGAACGGGGATACGCAGTATTTT. Translated: CSVAPAGNGDTQYF. V usage is TRBV29-1 and J usage is TRBJ2-3; D is perhaps TRBD2 (6 bases). This CDR3 comprises 14 residues. Germline CDR1 is SQVTM and CDR2 is ANQGSEA. The germline V and J ends were trimmed by 4 bases and 6 bases, with 17 bases remaining between them.